The 14 T cell receptor beta chains presented below share a single source sample, sequenced in a study of tumor-infiltrating lymphocytes in localized non-small cell lung cancer. Produced via immunoSEQ multiplex PCR; TCRdb's table is partial and in-frame only. Among 25,000 or so clones listed, roughly 73% were seen once. Sample: lung tumor tissue. These receptors were taken from a human donor with non-small cell lung cancer.

This clone was detected only a few times. The CDR3 here is CASSTDSYGYTF. CDR3 DNA: TGTGCCAGCAGCACCGACAGTTATGGCTACACCTTC. The chain employs TRBV11-2 and TRBJ1-2; TRBD1 is a possible D gene (5 bases). CDR1 SGHAT and CDR2 FQNNGV come from the germline V gene. The CDR3 loop spans 12 amino acids. V lost 5 bases, J lost 5 bases, and 9 bases lay in between.

The gene calls are TRBV7-2 and TRBJ2-4, with 8 bases aligning to TRBD2. This CDR3 has 16 residues. V lost 6 bases to trimming and J lost 5 bases; unmatched junction nucleotides: 12. The germline CDR1 and CDR2 sequences are SGHTA and FQGNSA. DNA for the CDR3: TGTGCCAGCAGGCCCCCGGGGGGGGAGTCTCAAAACATTCAGTACTTC. Translating it yields CASRPPGGESQNIQYF. The full variable domain, with the rest looked up from reference TRBV7-2 and TRBJ2-4, is GAGVSQSPSNKVTEKGKDVELRCDPISGHTALYWYRQSLGQGLEFLIYFQGNSAPDKSGLPSDRFSAERTGGSVSTLTIQRTQQEDSAVYLCASRPPGGESQNIQYFGAGTRLSVL.

V usage is TRBV5-1 and J usage is TRBJ1-4; D may be TRBD1 (5 bases). CDR3 length equals 15 residues. Germline V CDR1 and CDR2: SGHRS, YFSETQ. The ends were cut back, 3 bases at V and 1 base at J, with 10 bases in the middle. The CDR3 loop is CASSSGGVTNEKLFF. CDR3 DNA sequence: TGCGCCAGCAGCTCGGGAGGGGTAACTAATGAAAAACTGTTTTTT.

The rearrangement links TRBV18 to TRBJ1-1; no clear D gene. Germline lookup yields CDR1 KGHSH and CDR2 LQKENI. There are 13 residues in the CDR3. Trimming cost V 6 bases and J 1 base, with 9 bases left between them. The CDR3 bases are TGTGCCAGCTCGACGACCCAGAACACTGAAGCTTTCTTT. It codes for CASSTTQNTEAFF.

The gene calls are TRBV5-5 and TRBJ2-1; 7 nucleotides match TRBD1. V was clipped by 4 bases and J by 6 bases; unmatched bases: 10. CDR3 length: 15 amino acids. Germline CDR1 SGHKS, CDR2 YYEKEE (reference sequence). For the CDR3, the DNA is TGTGCCAGCAGCATCACAGGGGCCCTCCTCAATGAGCAGTTCTTC. This translates into CASSITGALLNEQFF.

The rearrangement links TRBV7-3 to TRBJ1-1; 10 nucleotides match TRBD1. Looked up from germline, CDR1 is SGHTA and CDR2 is FQGTGA. The CDR3 has 14 residues. V lost 4 bases to trimming and J lost 5 bases; unmatched junction nucleotides: 4. The CDR3 loop is CASSSGQGSTEAFF. The CDR3 bases are TGTGCCAGCAGCTCGGGACAGGGGAGTACTGAAGCTTTCTTT.

The chain recombines TRBV19 with TRBJ2-6; 12 bases line up with TRBD1. The CDR3 extends over 19 amino acids. V trimming: 6 bases; J trimming: 1 base; junction bases outside the gene matches: 10. Per germline, CDR1 LNHDA and CDR2 SQIVND (reference sequence). In DNA form, the CDR3 reads TGTGCCAGTAGGCTGGGGCGGGGACAGGGGGCGTCTGGGGCCAACGTCCTGACTTTC. Translating gives CASRLGRGQGASGANVLTF.

The V call is TRBV7-2, the J call TRBJ2-3; TRBD2 matches at 8 bases. The V segment lost 4 bases and the J segment 0 bases; nucleotides outside the gene matches: 0. Germline V gene lookup returns CDR1 SGHTA and CDR2 FQGNSA. The CDR3 spans 14 residues. The CDR3 coding sequence is TGTGCCAGCAGCTCGGGGGGGAGCACAGATACGCAGTATTTT. Encoded protein: CASSSGGSTDTQYF.

This clone showed up just once. This rearrangement joins TRBV9 to TRBJ2-7; TRBD2 might be the D (5 bases). This CDR3 spans 14 amino acids. Trimming cost V 0 bases and J 2 bases, with 9 bases left between them. The germline gives CDR1 SGDLS, CDR2 YYNGEE. The CDR3 loop is CASSVAGSTYEQYF. CDR3 sequence (DNA): TGTGCCAGCAGCGTAGCGGGGTCAACCTACGAGCAGTACTTC.

The chain couples TRBV10-1 to TRBJ2-1; D might be TRBD2 (7 bases). V lost 1 base to trimming and J lost 5 bases, with 12 bases between them. Germline lookup yields CDR1 WNHNN and CDR2 SYGVQD (reference sequence). This CDR3 contains 15 residues. CDR3 nucleotide sequence: TGCGCCAGCAGTGAGTGGAGGGGGGGGAACAATGAGCAGTTCTTC. It yields the protein CASSEWRGGNNEQFF.

The chain links TRBV5-1 to TRBJ1-2; TRBD1 agrees at 11 bases. The CDR3 contains 15 residues. CDR1 and CDR2 (germline): SGHRS, YFSETQ. Germline trimming cut 2 bases from V and 8 bases from J; bases unmatched to any gene: 8. CDR3 amino acids: CASSLGQGAGRGYTF. Written as DNA, the CDR3 is TGCGCCAGCAGCTTAGGACAGGGGGCGGGGAGAGGCTACACCTTC.

This clone is classed as medium-sized. The gene calls are TRBV19 and TRBJ1-5, with D tentatively TRBD1 (5 bases). The germline gives CDR1 LNHDA, CDR2 SQIVND (reference sequence). The V end lost 1 base, the J end lost 3 bases, and 13 bases lay between the germline ends. The CDR3 length is 16 residues. CDR3 in DNA: TGTGCCAGTAGTATAGGAGGGGTGTGGGTCAATCAGCCCCAGCATTTT. Its translation: CASSIGGVWVNQPQHF.

The rearrangement uses TRBV7-2 and TRBJ2-7; TRBD1 matches at 7 bases. Germline V gene data show CDR1 as SGHTA and CDR2 as FQGNSA. After removal of 5 bases from V and 1 base from J, the junction contained 2 bases not matched to a gene. The CDR3 totals 13 residues. The CDR3 loop is CASSRDRSYEQYF. Here the CDR3 DNA reads TGTGCCAGCAGCCGGGACAGATCCTACGAGCAGTACTTC.

The chain is built from TRBV6-5 and TRBJ2-1; 7 positions match TRBD2. After removal of 2 bases from V and 8 bases from J, the junction contained 6 bases not matched to a gene. The CDR3 consists of 14 residues. From germline, CDR1 is MNHEY and CDR2 SVGAGI. CDR3 DNA: TGTGCCAGCAGTTACGATCTGGGGAGGGATGAGCAGTTCTTC. Its translation is CASSYDLGRDEQFF.